The clone carrying this T cell receptor beta chain has just one count. The record originates from a study of blood T cell repertoires in COVID-19. Using immunoSEQ multiplex PCR, the repertoire was profiled, and TCRdb retains in-frame clones only, with some absent. The profile shows about 220,000 clones, 80% to 85% of them singletons. The receptor's source is a woman aged 55-70 years with acute or convalescent COVID-19. Sequenced material: peripheral blood.

The CDR3 loop reads CASSPDRDYGYTF. The CDR3 nucleotides read TGTGCCAGTAGCCCGGACAGGGATTATGGCTACACCTTC. The rearrangement links TRBV19 to TRBJ1-2, with 8 bases that match TRBD1. V dropped 6 bases and J dropped 5; count of bases not matched to a gene: 5. Per the germline V gene, CDR1 is LNHDA and CDR2 is SQIVND (reference sequence). The CDR3 contains 13 residues.